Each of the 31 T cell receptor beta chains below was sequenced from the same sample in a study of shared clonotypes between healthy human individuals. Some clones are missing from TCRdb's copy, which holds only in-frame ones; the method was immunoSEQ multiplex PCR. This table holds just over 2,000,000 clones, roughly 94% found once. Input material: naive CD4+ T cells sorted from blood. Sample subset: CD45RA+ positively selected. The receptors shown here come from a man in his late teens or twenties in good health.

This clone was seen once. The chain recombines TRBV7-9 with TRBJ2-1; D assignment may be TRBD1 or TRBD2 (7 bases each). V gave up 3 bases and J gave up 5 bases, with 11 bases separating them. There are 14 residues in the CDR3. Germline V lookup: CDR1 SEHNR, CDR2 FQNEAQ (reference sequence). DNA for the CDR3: TGTGCCAGCAGCTTCCAGGGGGGGAACAATGAGCAGTTCTTC. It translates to CASSFQGGNNEQFF.

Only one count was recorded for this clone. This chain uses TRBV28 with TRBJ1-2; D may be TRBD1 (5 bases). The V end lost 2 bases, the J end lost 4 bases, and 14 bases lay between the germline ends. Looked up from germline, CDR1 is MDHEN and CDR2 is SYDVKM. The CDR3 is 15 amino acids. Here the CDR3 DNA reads TGTGCCAGCAGTTTAAACGTCAGGGCGGGCTATGGCTACACCTTC. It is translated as CASSLNVRAGYGYTF.

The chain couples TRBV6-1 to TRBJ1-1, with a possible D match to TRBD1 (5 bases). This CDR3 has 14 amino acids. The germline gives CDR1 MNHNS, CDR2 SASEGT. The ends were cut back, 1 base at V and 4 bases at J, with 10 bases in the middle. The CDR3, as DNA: TGTGCCAGCAGTGAAGGTGGGGCAGGCACTGAAGCTTTCTTT. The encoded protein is CASSEGGAGTEAFF.

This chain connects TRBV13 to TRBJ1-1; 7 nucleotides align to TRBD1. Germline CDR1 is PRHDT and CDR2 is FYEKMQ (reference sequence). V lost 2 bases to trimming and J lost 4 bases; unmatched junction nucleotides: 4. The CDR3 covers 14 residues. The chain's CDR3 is CASSLRDSGTEAFF. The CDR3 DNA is TGTGCCAGCAGCTTAAGGGACAGTGGCACTGAAGCTTTCTTT. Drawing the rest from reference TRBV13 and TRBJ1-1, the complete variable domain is AAGVIQSPRHLIKEKRETATLKCYPIPRHDTVYWYQQGPGQDPQFLISFYEKMQSDKGSIPDRFSAQQFSDYHSELNMSSLELGDSALYFCASSLRDSGTEAFFGQGTRLTVV.

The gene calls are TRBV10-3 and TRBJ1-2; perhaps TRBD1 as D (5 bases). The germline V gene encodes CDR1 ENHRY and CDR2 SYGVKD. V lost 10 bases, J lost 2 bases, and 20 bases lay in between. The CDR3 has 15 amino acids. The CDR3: CATQLALTVNYGYTF. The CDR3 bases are TGTGCCACCCAACTCGCCTTGACAGTAAACTATGGCTACACCTTC.

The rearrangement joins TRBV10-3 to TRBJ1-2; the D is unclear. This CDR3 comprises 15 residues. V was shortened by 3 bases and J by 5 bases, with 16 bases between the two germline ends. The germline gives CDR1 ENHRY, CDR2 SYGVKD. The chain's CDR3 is CAISESRQPVYGYTF. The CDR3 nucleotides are TGTGCCATCAGTGAAAGCCGCCAGCCGGTGTATGGCTACACCTTC.

This CDR3 reads CPRGDRDQETQYF. CDR3 in DNA: TGTCCCCGAGGGGACAGGGACCAAGAGACCCAGTACTTC. The chain links TRBV28 to TRBJ2-5; the match to TRBD1 covers 9 bases. Germline values: CDR1 MDHEN, CDR2 SYDVKM. This CDR3 is built from 13 residues.

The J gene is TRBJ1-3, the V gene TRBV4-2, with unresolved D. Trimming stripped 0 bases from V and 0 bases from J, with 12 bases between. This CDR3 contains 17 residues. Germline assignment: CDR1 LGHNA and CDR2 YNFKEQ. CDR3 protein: CASSQEAARFSGNTIYF. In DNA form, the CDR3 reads TGTGCCAGCAGCCAAGAAGCCGCCAGATTCTCTGGAAACACCATATATTTT.

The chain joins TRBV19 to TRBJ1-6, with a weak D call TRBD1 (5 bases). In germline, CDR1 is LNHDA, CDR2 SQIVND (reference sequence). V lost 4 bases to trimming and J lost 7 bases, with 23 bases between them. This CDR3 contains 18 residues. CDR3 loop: CASSTLAGRVKGNSPLHF. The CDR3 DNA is TGTGCCAGTAGTACCCTGGCGGGACGAGTGAAGGGCAATTCACCCCTCCACTTT.

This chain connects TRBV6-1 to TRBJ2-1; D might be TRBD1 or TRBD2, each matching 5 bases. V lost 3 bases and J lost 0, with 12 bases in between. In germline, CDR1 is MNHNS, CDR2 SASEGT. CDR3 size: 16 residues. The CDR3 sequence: CASSEGSGGSYNEQFF. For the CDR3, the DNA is TGTGCCAGCAGTGAGGGAAGTGGGGGCTCCTACAATGAGCAGTTCTTC.

The CDR3 region is CASSNRGGNYEQYF. For the CDR3, the DNA is TGTGCCAGCAGTAACAGGGGCGGGAACTACGAGCAGTACTTC. The chain joins TRBV6-6 to TRBJ2-7; perhaps TRBD1 as D (7 bases). The CDR3 totals 14 residues. The V end lost 5 bases, the J end lost 3 bases, and 14 bases lay between the germline ends. Per germline, CDR1 MNHNY and CDR2 SVGAGI (reference sequence).

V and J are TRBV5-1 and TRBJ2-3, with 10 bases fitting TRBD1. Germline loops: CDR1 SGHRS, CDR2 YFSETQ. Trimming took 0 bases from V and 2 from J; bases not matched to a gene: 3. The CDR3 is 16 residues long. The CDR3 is CASSLADRGSTDTQYF. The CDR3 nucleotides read TGCGCCAGCAGCTTGGCGGACAGGGGGTCCACAGATACGCAGTATTTT. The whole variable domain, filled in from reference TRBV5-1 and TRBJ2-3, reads KAGVTQTPRYLIKTRGQQVTLSCSPISGHRSVSWYQQTPGQGLQFLFEYFSETQRNKGNFPGRFSGRQFSNSRSEMNVSTLELGDSALYLCASSLADRGSTDTQYFGPGTRLTVL.

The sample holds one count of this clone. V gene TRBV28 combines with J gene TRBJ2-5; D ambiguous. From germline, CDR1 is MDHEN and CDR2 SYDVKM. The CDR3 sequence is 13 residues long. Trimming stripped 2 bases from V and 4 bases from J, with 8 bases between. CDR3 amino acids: CASSLPASETQYF. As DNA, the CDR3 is TGTGCCAGCAGTTTACCAGCGTCAGAGACCCAGTACTTC.

Here the CDR3 reads CASSLQEGIYSGNTIYF. CDR3 DNA sequence: TGTGCCAGCAGCCTCCAAGAGGGAATCTACTCTGGAAACACCATATATTTT. The chain carries TRBV11-2 and TRBJ1-3; D gene ambiguous. The CDR3 extends over 17 amino acids. Germline V CDR1 and CDR2: SGHAT, FQNNGV. Between the trimmed V and J ends, which lost 5 bases and 0 bases, there was a span of 17 bases.

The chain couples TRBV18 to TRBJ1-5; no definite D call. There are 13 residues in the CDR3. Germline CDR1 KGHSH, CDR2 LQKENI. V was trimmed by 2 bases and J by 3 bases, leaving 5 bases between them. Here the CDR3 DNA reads TGTGCCAGCTCACCAGAAGACAATCAGCCCCAGCATTTT. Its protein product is CASSPEDNQPQHF. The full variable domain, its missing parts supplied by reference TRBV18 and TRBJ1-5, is NAGVMQNPRHLVRRRGQEARLRCSPMKGHSHVYWYRQLPEEGLKFMVYLQKENIIDESGMPKERFSAEFPKEGPSILRIQQVVRGDSAAYFCASSPEDNQPQHFGDGTRLSIL.

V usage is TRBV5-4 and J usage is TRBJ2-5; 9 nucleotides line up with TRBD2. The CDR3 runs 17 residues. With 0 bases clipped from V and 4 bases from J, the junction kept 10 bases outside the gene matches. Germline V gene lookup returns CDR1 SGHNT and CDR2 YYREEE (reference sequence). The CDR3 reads CASSLGRSGSTLETQYF. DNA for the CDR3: TGTGCCAGCAGCTTGGGACGTAGCGGGAGTACGCTAGAGACCCAGTACTTC.

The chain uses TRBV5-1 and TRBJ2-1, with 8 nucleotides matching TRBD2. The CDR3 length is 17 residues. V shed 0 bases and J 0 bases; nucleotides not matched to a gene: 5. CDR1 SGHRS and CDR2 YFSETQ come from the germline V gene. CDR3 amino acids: CASSLETSASSYNEQFF. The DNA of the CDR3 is TGCGCCAGCAGCTTGGAGACTAGCGCGAGCTCCTACAATGAGCAGTTCTTC.

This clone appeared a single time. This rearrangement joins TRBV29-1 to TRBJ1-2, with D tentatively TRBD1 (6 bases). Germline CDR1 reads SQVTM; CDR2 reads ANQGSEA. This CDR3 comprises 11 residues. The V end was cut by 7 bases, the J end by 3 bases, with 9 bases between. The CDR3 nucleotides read TGCAGCGCGGGGGCCGACTATGGCTACACCTTC. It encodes CSAGADYGYTF.

The CDR3 DNA reads TGTGCCAGCATCCCTACAGGGGCGGTTGGCTACACCTTC. Protein product: CASIPTGAVGYTF. The rearrangement links TRBV6-1 to TRBJ1-2, with 7 bases identical to TRBD1. The V gene end was trimmed by 7 bases and the J gene end by 7 bases; junction bases not matched to a gene: 9. This CDR3 has 13 amino acids. Germline V gene sequence: CDR1 MNHNS, CDR2 SASEGT.

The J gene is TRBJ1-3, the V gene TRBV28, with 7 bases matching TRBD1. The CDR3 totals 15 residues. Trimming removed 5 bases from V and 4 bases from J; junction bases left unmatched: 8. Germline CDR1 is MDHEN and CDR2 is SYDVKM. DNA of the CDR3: TGTGCCAGCAGTCCTCACGACAGGGTCGGAAACACCATATATTTT. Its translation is CASSPHDRVGNTIYF.

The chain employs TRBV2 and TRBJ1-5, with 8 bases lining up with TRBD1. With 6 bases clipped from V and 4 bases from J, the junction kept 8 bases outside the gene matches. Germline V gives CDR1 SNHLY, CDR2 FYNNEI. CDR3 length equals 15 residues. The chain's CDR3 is CASSGGQGENQPQHF. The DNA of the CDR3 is TGTGCCAGCAGCGGAGGACAGGGAGAGAATCAGCCCCAGCATTTT.

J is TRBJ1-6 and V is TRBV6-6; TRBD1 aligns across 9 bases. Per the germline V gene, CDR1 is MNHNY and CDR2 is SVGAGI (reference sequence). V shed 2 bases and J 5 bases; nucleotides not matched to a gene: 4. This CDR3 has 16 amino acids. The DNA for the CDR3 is TGTGCCAGCAGTTACCCCGGGACAGGGAATAATTCACCCCTCCACTTT. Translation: CASSYPGTGNNSPLHF.

CDR3: CSVGAGSFPGELFF. CDR3 DNA: TGCAGCGTTGGAGCGGGCTCCTTTCCCGGGGAGCTGTTTTTT. This chain links TRBV29-1 with TRBJ2-2; tentative D call: TRBD2 (6 bases). V dropped 4 bases and J dropped 6 bases, with 15 bases sitting between them. The CDR3 has 14 residues. Looked up from germline, CDR1 is SQVTM and CDR2 is ANQGSEA.

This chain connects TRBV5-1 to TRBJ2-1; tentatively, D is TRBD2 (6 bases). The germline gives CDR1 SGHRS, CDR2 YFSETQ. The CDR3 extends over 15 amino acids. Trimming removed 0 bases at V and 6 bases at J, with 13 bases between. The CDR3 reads CASSLVAQEGNEQFF. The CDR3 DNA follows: TGCGCCAGCAGCTTGGTAGCGCAGGAGGGCAATGAGCAGTTCTTC.

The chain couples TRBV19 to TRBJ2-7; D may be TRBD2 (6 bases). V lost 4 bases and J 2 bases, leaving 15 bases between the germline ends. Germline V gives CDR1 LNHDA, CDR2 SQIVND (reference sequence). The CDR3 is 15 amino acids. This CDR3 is CASSNRGGTAYEQYF. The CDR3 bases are TGTGCCAGTAGTAATCGAGGCGGGACCGCCTACGAGCAGTACTTC.

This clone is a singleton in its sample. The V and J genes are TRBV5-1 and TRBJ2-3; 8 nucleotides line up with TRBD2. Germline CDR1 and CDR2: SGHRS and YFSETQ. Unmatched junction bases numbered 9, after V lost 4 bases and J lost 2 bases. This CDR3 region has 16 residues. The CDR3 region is CASSTVTGGYTDTQYF. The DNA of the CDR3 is TGCGCCAGCAGCACCGTGACGGGGGGGTACACAGATACGCAGTATTTT.

This CDR3 reads CASSPRTSGSTYNEQFF. CDR3 DNA: TGTGCCAGCAGCCCTCGGACTAGCGGGAGTACCTACAATGAGCAGTTCTTC. The gene calls are TRBV7-2 and TRBJ2-1, with 13 bases fitting TRBD2. Germline trimming cut 5 bases from V and 2 bases from J; bases unmatched to any gene: 6. The germline V gene has CDR1 SGHTA and CDR2 FQGNSA. This CDR3 region has 17 residues.

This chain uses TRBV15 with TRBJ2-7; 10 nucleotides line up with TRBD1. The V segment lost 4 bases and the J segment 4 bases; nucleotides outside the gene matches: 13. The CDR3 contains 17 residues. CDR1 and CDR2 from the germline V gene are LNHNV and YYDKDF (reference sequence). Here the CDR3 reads CATSISAGGTGAYEQYF. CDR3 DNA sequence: TGTGCCACCAGCATCTCCGCAGGCGGGACAGGGGCTTACGAGCAGTACTTC.

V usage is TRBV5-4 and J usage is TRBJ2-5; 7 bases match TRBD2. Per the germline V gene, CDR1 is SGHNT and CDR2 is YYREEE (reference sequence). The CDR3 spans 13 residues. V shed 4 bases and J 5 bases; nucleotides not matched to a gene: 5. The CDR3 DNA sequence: TGTGCCAGCAGCCAAGGACTAGTCGAGACCCAGTACTTC. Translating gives CASSQGLVETQYF.

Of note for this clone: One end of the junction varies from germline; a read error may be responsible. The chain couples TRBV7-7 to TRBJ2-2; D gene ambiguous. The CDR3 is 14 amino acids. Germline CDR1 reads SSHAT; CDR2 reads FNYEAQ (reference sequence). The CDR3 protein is CASSSYPTSGELFF. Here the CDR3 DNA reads TGTGCTAGCAGCTCCTACCCCACATCCGGGGAGCTGTTTTTT.

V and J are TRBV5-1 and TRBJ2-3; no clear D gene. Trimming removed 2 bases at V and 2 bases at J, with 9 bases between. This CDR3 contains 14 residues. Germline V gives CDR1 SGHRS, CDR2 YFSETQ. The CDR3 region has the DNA TGCGCCAGCAGCTTTCACAGCATCACAGATACGCAGTATTTT. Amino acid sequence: CASSFHSITDTQYF. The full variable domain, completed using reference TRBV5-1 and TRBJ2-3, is KAGVTQTPRYLIKTRGQQVTLSCSPISGHRSVSWYQQTPGQGLQFLFEYFSETQRNKGNFPGRFSGRQFSNSRSEMNVSTLELGDSALYLCASSFHSITDTQYFGPGTRLTVL.